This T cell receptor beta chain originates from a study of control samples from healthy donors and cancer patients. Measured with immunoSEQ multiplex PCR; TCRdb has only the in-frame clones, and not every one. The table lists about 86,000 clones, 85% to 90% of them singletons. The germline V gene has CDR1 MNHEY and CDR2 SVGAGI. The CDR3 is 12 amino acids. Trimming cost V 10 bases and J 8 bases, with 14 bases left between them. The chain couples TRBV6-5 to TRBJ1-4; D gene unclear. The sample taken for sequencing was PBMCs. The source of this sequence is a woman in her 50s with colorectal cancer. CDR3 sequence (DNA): TGTGCCATCAAGCGGTCGGGAGAAAAACTGTTTTTT. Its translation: CAIKRSGEKLFF.